This TCR beta chain was identified during a study of blood T cell repertoires in COVID-19. Turning to the study itself: COVID-19 samples from acute and convalescent phases originated in the United States, Italy and Spain.

Authors' data handling: Reference gene primers were amplified, and this amplification served to estimate nucleated cell counts. Using immunoSEQ multiplex PCR, the repertoire was profiled, and TCRdb retains in-frame clones only, with some absent. V, J and clone size are taken as reported in that table, and D and trimming were inferred from the DNA itself. Of 85,000 to 130,000 clones listed, around nine tenths are singletons. The sequenced sample consisted of peripheral blood. This clonotype was sampled from a human donor in a cohort sampled during active COVID-19.

The CDR3 loop reads CASSWSGPTEAFF. The CDR3 bases are TGTGCCAGCAGTTGGTCAGGGCCGACTGAAGCTTTCTTT. J is TRBJ1-1 and V is TRBV27; TRBD1 is a possible D gene (5 bases). This CDR3 contains 13 residues. V lost 4 bases and J 5 bases, leaving 11 bases between the germline ends. Germline loops: CDR1 MNHEY, CDR2 SMNVEV (reference sequence).